This TCR beta chain came from a study of graft-versus-host responses after intestinal transplantation. Broader study findings: GvH clones surfaced in recipient marrow, some emerging earlier in ileum or blood. Graft-donor T cell macrochimerism coincided with high graft-versus-host to host-versus-graft clonal ratios in allografts.

The germline gives CDR1 SNHLY, CDR2 FYNNEI. This CDR3 spans 15 amino acids. Trimming took 0 bases from V and 2 from J, leaving 10 bases between them. TCRdb's copy holds only in-frame clones and misses some; the assay was immunoSEQ multiplex PCR. The sample has under 30,000 clones, about 92% seen once; the top ten hold around 0.5%. This clone was seen just once. What it recognizes is unknown. The gene calls are TRBV2 and TRBJ1-2; D is unresolved. This TCR was sampled from a human patient who received an intestinal transplant, so some T cells may come from the graft donor. The sample was PBMCs, taken 18 days after transplant. The CDR3 bases are TGTGCCAGCAGTGAAGCGCATAGTCTGAACTATGGCTACACCTTC. Amino acids: CASSEAHSLNYGYTF.